These T cell receptor beta chains were read from a single sample in a study of T cells in Graves' hyperthyroidism and ophthalmopathy. MiXCR, run by TCRdb on the multiplex PCR reads, gives a single entry per CDR3 protein. Of 730,000 or so distinct CDR3 sequences listed, 18% are singletons. Sequenced: blood. These receptors all stem from a woman between 45 and 60 years old with Graves' hyperthyroidism that later progressed to Graves' ophthalmopathy. CDR3s leave out the opening cysteine and the closing phenylalanine or tryptophan. Each record gives: J gene, V gene, CDR3 protein.

>TRBJ1-5|TRBV19
ASSQSTGPNQPQH
>TRBJ1-1|TRBV29-1
SVEFGSAEAF
>TRBJ2-2|TRBV20-1
SAQTGEAGELF
>TRBJ1-1|TRBV3-1
ASSQDLLANTEAF
>TRBJ2-1|TRBV20-1
SARVTPTYNEQF
>TRBJ2-7|TRBV6-1
ASVSRDIDIYEQY
>TRBJ2-7|TRBV7-2
ASSPNRGPYEQY
>TRBJ2-3|TRBV20-1
SASPRLAGGSDTQY
>TRBJ2-1|TRBV27
ASSLNRVNEQF
>TRBJ2-7|TRBV7-9
ASRAGRDEQY
>TRBJ1-1|TRBV12-3/TRBV12-4
ASRFSPGDTEAF
>TRBJ2-1|TRBV9
ASSVVSPSEQF
>TRBJ2-1|TRBV27
ASRDLRGGGGEQF
>TRBJ2-7|TRBV20-1
SASRSSRGYEQY
>TRBJ2-1|TRBV2
ASSETSESPYNEQF
>TRBJ2-1|TRBV7-9
ASSLGGNIYNEQF
>TRBJ2-1|TRBV10-3
AISESASGGAYNEQF
>TRBJ2-1|TRBV5-1
ASSQHRLSSYNEQF
>TRBJ1-6|TRBV7-9
ASSLGGLGSPLH
>TRBJ2-4|TRBV12-3/TRBV12-4
ASSYVGFAKNIQY
>TRBJ2-3|TRBV6-6
ASSYSGTSGGSPGDTQY
>TRBJ2-1|TRBV12-3/TRBV12-4
ASSFARVDNEQF
>TRBJ1-2|TRBV9
ASSVDGSGYT
>TRBJ2-1|TRBV5-6
ASSPAGTEGYNEQF
>TRBJ1-6|TRBV20-1
SASSGAESSPLH
>TRBJ2-3|TRBV5-6
ASSIRTSGGTDTQY
>TRBJ1-1|TRBV5-8
ASSLFWGQNTEAF
>TRBJ2-5|TRBV5-1
ASTFGRSQETQY
>TRBJ2-5|TRBV4-1
ASSRQPFRGQETQY
>TRBJ2-1|TRBV29-1
SVDPGTGYNEQF
>TRBJ2-1|TRBV7-9
ASSPSVGYNEQF
>TRBJ1-5|TRBV7-9
ASRGRDSNQPQH
>TRBJ1-2|TRBV5-1
ASSWGTGGAPDGYT
>TRBJ2-3|TRBV3-1
ASSRQQSTDTQY
>TRBJ2-7|TRBV6-2/TRBV6-3
ASSYVAGVQEQY
>TRBJ2-7|TRBV10-3
AISESLAGVYEQY
>TRBJ1-1|TRBV6-1
ASSEARAGAEAF
>TRBJ1-2|TRBV29-1
SVEASYGYT
>TRBJ2-3|TRBV20-1
SALRQDSTDTQY
>TRBJ1-5|TRBV6-1
ASSPLPQGYSNQPQH
>TRBJ1-1|TRBV4-1
ASSQRSGQGSPLISNTEAF
>TRBJ2-7|TRBV3-1
ASSQVPTGPYEQY